These 10 T cell receptor beta chains originate from one sample sequenced in a study of cytomegalovirus exposure and HLA in healthy donors. Assay: immunoSEQ multiplex PCR; the TCRdb copy retains only in-frame clones and omits some. The data contain 110,000 to 150,000 clones, approximately 90% of them singletons. Sequences were obtained from PBMCs. These receptors were collected from a man between 18 and 29 years old in good health and CMV-seronegative.

This chain joins TRBV19 and TRBJ1-2, with a possible D match to TRBD1 (5 bases). V was trimmed by 6 bases and J by 0 bases, leaving 14 bases between them. The CDR3 has 15 residues. CDR1 LNHDA and CDR2 SQIVND come from the germline V gene (reference sequence). The CDR3 nucleotides read TGTGCCAGTAGCGCCGGGGGGGTCCCTAACTATGGCTACACCTTC. Its protein is CASSAGGVPNYGYTF.

V and J are TRBV9 and TRBJ1-1, with TRBD1 as a possible D gene (5 bases). The germline CDR1 and CDR2 sequences are SGDLS and YYNGEE. The CDR3 extends over 16 amino acids. Between the trimmed V and J ends, which lost 1 base and 5 bases, there was a span of 18 bases. CDR3 loop: CASSVSPLGEGTEAFF. CDR3 bases: TGTGCCAGCAGCGTATCCCCTTTGGGGGAGGGGACTGAAGCTTTCTTT. The entire variable domain, with the rest obtained from reference TRBV9 and TRBJ1-1, is as follows: DSGVTQTPKHLITATGQRVTLRCSPRSGDLSVYWYQQSLDQGLQFLIQYYNGEERAKGNILERFSAQQFPDLHSELNLSSLELGDSALYFCASSVSPLGEGTEAFFGQGTRLTVV.

V and J are TRBV6-6 and TRBJ1-5; D is unresolved. Per the germline V gene, CDR1 is MNHNY and CDR2 is SVGAGI (reference sequence). The CDR3 length is 12 residues. V lost 5 bases and J 7 bases, leaving 9 bases between the germline ends. In DNA, the CDR3 is TGTGCCAGCAGTACCGCCAGGCAGCCCCAGCATTTT. Its translation is CASSTARQPQHF.

This chain joins TRBV7-2 and TRBJ1-5; D is undetermined. This CDR3 has 15 amino acids. V was shortened by 6 bases and J by 5 bases, with 17 bases between the two germline ends. CDR1 SGHTA and CDR2 FQGNSA come from the germline V gene. The CDR3 loop is CASSPGGSKYQPQHF. CDR3 nucleotide sequence: TGTGCCAGCAGTCCTGGAGGCAGTAAGTATCAGCCCCAGCATTTT.

The V gene is TRBV2, the J gene TRBJ1-5; D is uncertain. V lost 6 bases, J lost 2 bases, and 11 bases lay in between. CDR3 size: 14 residues. Germline V gene data show CDR1 as SNHLY and CDR2 as FYNNEI. CDR3 residues: CASSPAFGNQPQHF. The DNA for the CDR3 is TGTGCCAGCAGCCCAGCGTTCGGCAATCAGCCCCAGCATTTT.

The sample holds one count of this clone. V usage is TRBV5-6 and J usage is TRBJ1-4; 7 bases are shared with TRBD1. With 3 bases clipped from V and 4 bases from J, the junction kept 12 bases outside the gene matches. The germline CDR1 and CDR2 sequences are SGHDT and YYEEEE. CDR3 length: 17 residues. The CDR3 loop is CASSSYMGQTINEKLFF. CDR3 bases: TGTGCCAGCAGCTCATATATGGGACAGACGATTAATGAAAAACTGTTTTTT.

The rearrangement joins TRBV5-1 to TRBJ2-5; 10 nucleotides align to TRBD2. The CDR3 has 15 residues. J lost 2 bases, V lost 0 bases, and 1 base had no gene match. Germline lookup yields CDR1 SGHRS and CDR2 YFSETQ. CDR3 DNA sequence: TGCGCCAGCAGCTTGGGTAGCGGGGGGCAAGAGACCCAGTACTTC. Translated: CASSLGSGGQETQYF.

This rearrangement joins TRBV6-4 to TRBJ2-7, with D perhaps matching TRBD2 (6 bases). The ends were cut back, 7 bases at V and 0 bases at J, with 25 bases in the middle. The germline V gene encodes CDR1 MRHNA and CDR2 SNTAGT. The CDR3 consists of 18 residues. CDR3 sequence: CASTPSRTSCTDSYEQYV. The CDR3 DNA reads TGTGCCAGCACCCCCTCGAGAACTAGCTGCACTGACTCCTACGAGCAGTACGTC.

The rearrangement links TRBV27 to TRBJ2-1, with D possibly being TRBD1 (5 bases). V lost 2 bases and J 9 bases, leaving 11 bases between the germline ends. The CDR3 extends over 13 amino acids. From germline, CDR1 is MNHEY and CDR2 SMNVEV (reference sequence). The chain's CDR3 is CASSLVQATEQFF. The DNA for the CDR3 is TGTGCCAGCAGTTTAGTACAGGCTACTGAGCAGTTCTTC.

The rearrangement joins TRBV5-1 to TRBJ2-6, with TRBD2 matching over 7 bases. Per the germline V gene, CDR1 is SGHRS and CDR2 is YFSETQ. The CDR3 covers 18 residues. Trimming removed 8 bases from V and 0 bases from J; junction bases left unmatched: 14. The CDR3 DNA reads as TGCGCCAGTACGGGAGGTAGCGGGCCCCTCTCTGGGGCCAACGTCCTGACTTTC. Translated: CASTGGSGPLSGANVLTF. Full variable domain (missing parts from reference TRBV5-1 and TRBJ2-6): KAGVTQTPRYLIKTRGQQVTLSCSPISGHRSVSWYQQTPGQGLQFLFEYFSETQRNKGNFPGRFSGRQFSNSRSEMNVSTLELGDSALYLCASTGGSGPLSGANVLTFGAGSRLTVL.